The rows below give T cell receptor beta chains drawn from one sample of a study of T cells expressing NK-cell markers. TCRdb re-called the 5' RACE reads; one entry per CDR3 protein, DNA not given. This listing includes 250,000 to 300,000 distinct CDR3 sequences. The sample was blood T cells: a sorted CD56 or NKG2C T cell subset, CD4+ or CD8+ T cells, or bulk PBMC T cells (not recorded which). The receptors come from a woman between 18 and 75 years old in good health. CDR3s include the opening cysteine and the closing phenylalanine or tryptophan.

j_call: TRBJ2-1; v_call: TRBV12-3/TRBV12-4; cdr3_aa: CASRKRVPVNEQFF
j_call: TRBJ1-1; v_call: TRBV29-1; cdr3_aa: CSVDPGNTEAFF
j_call: TRBJ1-2; v_call: TRBV15; cdr3_aa: CATSREQGYYGYTF
j_call: TRBJ1-5; v_call: TRBV6-1; cdr3_aa: CASKRLTTGMDQPQHF
j_call: TRBJ1-6; v_call: TRBV27; cdr3_aa: CASSLLRTPLRSYNSPLHF
j_call: TRBJ1-2; v_call: TRBV20-1; cdr3_aa: CSAKTMTANYGYTF
j_call: TRBJ2-5; v_call: TRBV7-2; cdr3_aa: CASSFETQETQYF
j_call: TRBJ2-3; v_call: TRBV5-1; cdr3_aa: CASSSGGQGTDTQYF
j_call: TRBJ2-1; v_call: TRBV18; cdr3_aa: CASSLAALGGEQFF
j_call: TRBJ2-2; v_call: TRBV20-1; cdr3_aa: CSADSGVTGELFF
j_call: TRBJ2-5; v_call: TRBV29-1; cdr3_aa: CSVVDWASDKETQYF
j_call: TRBJ2-2; v_call: TRBV6-5; cdr3_aa: CASSYSGQGPGELFF
j_call: TRBJ2-2; v_call: TRBV12-3/TRBV12-4; cdr3_aa: CASSRTPRFPGELFF
j_call: TRBJ2-2; v_call: TRBV7-3; cdr3_aa: CASPQGNTGELFF
j_call: TRBJ1-2; v_call: TRBV5-1; cdr3_aa: CASSLASDSNRYGYTF
j_call: TRBJ2-3; v_call: TRBV5-4; cdr3_aa: CASSPGQGARRDTQYF
j_call: TRBJ2-1; v_call: TRBV14; cdr3_aa: CASSPMGPYLNEQFF
j_call: TRBJ2-5; v_call: TRBV25-1; cdr3_aa: CASSGIRETQYF
j_call: TRBJ2-3; v_call: TRBV18; cdr3_aa: CASSPPGLSTDTQYF
j_call: TRBJ2-6; v_call: TRBV12-3/TRBV12-4; cdr3_aa: CASSEEGANVLTF
j_call: TRBJ2-5; v_call: TRBV20-1; cdr3_aa: CSANRNQETQYF
j_call: TRBJ1-4; v_call: TRBV4-1; cdr3_aa: CASSQEGGVQEKLFF
j_call: TRBJ2-3; v_call: TRBV4-1; cdr3_aa: CASSRTYWEGAQYF
j_call: TRBJ2-3; v_call: TRBV12-3/TRBV12-4; cdr3_aa: CASSRRQGQPPADTQYF
j_call: TRBJ2-1; v_call: TRBV7-2; cdr3_aa: CASSLAAGGRGSYNEQFF
j_call: TRBJ1-2; v_call: TRBV12-3/TRBV12-4; cdr3_aa: CASSLQGASYTF
j_call: TRBJ1-3; v_call: TRBV4-1; cdr3_aa: CASSINQDRGNTIYF
j_call: TRBJ2-1; v_call: TRBV7-2; cdr3_aa: CASSGVSVAGVNEQFF
j_call: TRBJ2-2; v_call: TRBV11-2; cdr3_aa: CASSPRLAWRLAGELFF
j_call: TRBJ2-5; v_call: TRBV20-1; cdr3_aa: CSANPRLAGVWETQYF
j_call: TRBJ1-5; v_call: TRBV20-1; cdr3_aa: CSARDLRGGNQPQHF
j_call: TRBJ1-1; v_call: TRBV19; cdr3_aa: CASSMYQGQTEAFF
j_call: TRBJ2-5; v_call: TRBV20-1; cdr3_aa: CSAHPSGTQETQYF
j_call: TRBJ2-5; v_call: TRBV7-9; cdr3_aa: CASSLGTAHKETQYF
j_call: TRBJ2-3; v_call: TRBV5-1; cdr3_aa: CASSLDRILRYF
j_call: TRBJ2-2; v_call: TRBV7-2; cdr3_aa: CASLAGGNVVSGELFF
j_call: TRBJ1-2; v_call: TRBV5-1; cdr3_aa: CASSLNPGLANYGYTF
j_call: TRBJ1-4; v_call: TRBV27; cdr3_aa: CASRGLTGKDEKLFF
j_call: TRBJ1-1; v_call: TRBV29-1; cdr3_aa: CSVVGALNTEAFF
j_call: TRBJ2-2; v_call: TRBV12-3/TRBV12-4; cdr3_aa: CASRQGPGELFF
j_call: TRBJ1-6; v_call: TRBV6-5; cdr3_aa: CASSYSSARSSYNSPLHF
j_call: TRBJ1-1; v_call: TRBV14; cdr3_aa: CASSLRQNMNTEAFF
j_call: TRBJ1-5; v_call: TRBV12-3/TRBV12-4; cdr3_aa: CASSPKGGNQPQHF
j_call: TRBJ2-1; v_call: TRBV20-1; cdr3_aa: CSARTLARRRDEQFF
j_call: TRBJ2-1; v_call: TRBV20-1; cdr3_aa: CSARLAGAYNEQFF
j_call: TRBJ1-1; v_call: TRBV3-1; cdr3_aa: CASSQETGENTEAFF
j_call: TRBJ1-2; v_call: TRBV13; cdr3_aa: CASSTKKGQRIGYTF
j_call: TRBJ2-7; v_call: TRBV21-1; cdr3_aa: CASSKTTTRRGEQYF
j_call: TRBJ1-4; v_call: TRBV6-5; cdr3_aa: CASSYSNRALNEKLFF
j_call: TRBJ2-1; v_call: TRBV20-1; cdr3_aa: CSATDHNEQFF